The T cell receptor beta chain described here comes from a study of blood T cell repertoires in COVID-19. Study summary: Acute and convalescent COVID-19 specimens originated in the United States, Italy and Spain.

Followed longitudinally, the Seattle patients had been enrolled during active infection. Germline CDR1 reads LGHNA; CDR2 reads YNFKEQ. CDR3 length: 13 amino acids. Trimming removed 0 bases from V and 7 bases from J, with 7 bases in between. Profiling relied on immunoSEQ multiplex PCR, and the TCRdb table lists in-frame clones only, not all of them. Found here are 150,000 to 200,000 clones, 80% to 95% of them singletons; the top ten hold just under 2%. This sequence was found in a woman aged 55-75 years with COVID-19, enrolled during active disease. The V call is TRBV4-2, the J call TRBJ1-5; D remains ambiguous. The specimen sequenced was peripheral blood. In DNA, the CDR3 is TGTGCCAGCAGCCAAGAGGGAGCCCAGCCCCAGCATTTT. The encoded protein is CASSQEGAQPQHF.